What follows is one TCR beta chain and its context. The antigen remains undetermined. This record belongs to a study of PD-1 blockade in classical Hodgkin lymphoma. Findings and caveats of the study: CD8+ TCR diversity did not rise significantly by C4D1, unlike CD4+.

Trimming cost V 8 bases and J 4 bases, with 12 bases left between them. The length of the CDR3 is 13 residues. Germline V gene data show CDR1 as LNHDA and CDR2 as SQIVND (reference sequence). The patients all showed relapse after autologous stem cell transplantation, while their brentuximab vedotin exposure varied. The protocol was immunoSEQ multiplex PCR, while the TCRdb copy is restricted to in-frame clones and leaves out a portion. In the table there are approximately 100,000 clones, roughly 89% of which are singletons. V is TRBV19 and J is TRBJ2-1, with D possibly TRBD1 on 7 matching bases. The specimen was peripheral blood mononuclear cells (PBMCs), collected before the second cycle of nivolumab. The source is a human donor with classical Hodgkin lymphoma. The CDR3 loop is CASAGQLYNEQFF. CDR3 DNA sequence: TGTGCCAGTGCGGGACAGCTTTACAATGAGCAGTTCTTC.